Listed here are 25 T cell receptor beta chains from one sample, sequenced in a study of blood T cell repertoires in COVID-19. The protocol was immunoSEQ multiplex PCR, while the TCRdb copy is restricted to in-frame clones and leaves out a portion. The table records 250,000 to 350,000 clones, 70% to 90% of them present only once. The sequencing sample was made of PBMCs or T cells enriched from blood (not recorded which). The receptors stem from a woman aged 55-75 years in a cohort exposed to, infected with or recovered from COVID-19 (not recorded which).

The rearrangement uses TRBV5-1 and TRBJ2-5; TRBD2 agrees at 7 bases. CDR1 and CDR2 from the germline V gene are SGHRS and YFSETQ. The CDR3 has 14 residues. Trimming removed 4 bases from V and 2 bases from J; junction bases left unmatched: 5. This chain's CDR3 is CASSPGGPQETQYF. The CDR3 DNA sequence: TGCGCCAGCAGCCCGGGGGGACCACAAGAGACCCAGTACTTC.

On this clone itself: Other DNA sequences in the same sample also yield this CDR3. The J gene is TRBJ1-4, the V gene TRBV28; TRBD1 agrees at 10 bases. The CDR3 has 15 amino acids. The germline gives CDR1 MDHEN, CDR2 SYDVKM. V was pared by 5 bases and J by 6 bases, with 6 bases of the junction left unmatched. CDR3 sequence reads: CASSPRQGADEKLFF. In DNA form, the CDR3 reads TGTGCCAGCAGTCCTCGACAGGGGGCAGATGAAAAACTGTTTTTT. The complete variable domain, with remaining parts taken from reference TRBV28 and TRBJ1-4, reads DVKVTQSSRYLVKRTGEKVFLECVQDMDHENMFWYRQDPGLGLRLIYFSYDVKMKEKGDIPEGYSVSREKKERFSLILESASTNQTSMYLCASSPRQGADEKLFFGSGTQLSVL.

V and J are TRBV29-1 and TRBJ1-5; D gene uncertain. Trimming took off 6 bases at V and 2 bases at J, with 11 bases between the two ends. Germline loops: CDR1 SQVTM, CDR2 ANQGSEA. This CDR3 is 13 amino acids long. The DNA of the CDR3 is TGCAGCGTCGTAGAGAGAGGCAATCAGCCCCAGCATTTT. This translates into CSVVERGNQPQHF. Complete variable domain (other parts from reference TRBV29-1 and TRBJ1-5): SAVISQKPSRDICQRGTSLTIQCQVDSQVTMMFWYRQQPGQSLTLIATANQGSEATYESGFVIDKFPISRPNLTFSTLTVSNMSPEDSSIYLCSVVERGNQPQHFGDGTRLSIL.

This chain joins TRBV7-9 and TRBJ1-4, with 8 nucleotides matching TRBD1. The CDR3 extends over 14 amino acids. Germline loops: CDR1 SEHNR, CDR2 FQNEAQ (reference sequence). The J segment lost 7 bases and the V segment lost 7 bases, leaving 8 bases of the junction unmatched. The CDR3 DNA follows: TGTGCCAGCAAGGGCTCGGGGACAGGTGAAAAACTGTTTTTT. It specifies CASKGSGTGEKLFF.

The chain recombines TRBV4-3 with TRBJ2-7; 8 bases are a match to TRBD1. The CDR3 is 14 amino acids. Germline values: CDR1 LGHNA, CDR2 YSLEER. The V gene end was trimmed by 1 base and the J gene end by 3 bases; junction bases not matched to a gene: 2. The CDR3 DNA sequence: TGCGCCAGCAGCCAAGGCAGGGGGCTCTACGAGCAGTACTTC. This gives the protein CASSQGRGLYEQYF.

The chain couples TRBV28 to TRBJ1-2, with D maybe TRBD1 (5 bases). Trimming stripped 6 bases from V and 4 bases from J, with 18 bases between. Germline CDR1 is MDHEN and CDR2 is SYDVKM. The CDR3 length is 15 residues. In DNA, the CDR3 is TGTGCCAGCAGGGTGCCAACAGGTGGCTTCTATGGCTACACCTTC. Amino acid sequence: CASRVPTGGFYGYTF.

This chain links TRBV11-3 with TRBJ1-4; the D is unclear. The CDR3 runs 9 residues. Germline V CDR1 and CDR2: SGHNT, YENEEA. The V end was cut by 9 bases, the J end by 8 bases, with 4 bases between. CDR3 loop: CASPEKLFF. DNA for the CDR3: TGTGCCAGTCCAGAAAAACTGTTTTTT.

This chain joins TRBV5-6 and TRBJ1-2; 7 bases fit TRBD1. Germline CDR1 and CDR2: SGHDT and YYEEEE. The CDR3 extends over 14 amino acids. The ends lost 3 bases at V and 3 bases at J; junction bases unmatched: 5. The CDR3 DNA reads TGTGCCAGCAGCTCGCGACAGGGCTACTATGGCTACACCTTC. It specifies CASSSRQGYYGYTF.

The CDR3 DNA follows: TGTGCCAGCAGCCGAGACAGGGGCCTGGGGCCCCAGCATTTT. This gives the protein CASSRDRGLGPQHF. The chain joins TRBV5-4 to TRBJ1-5, with TRBD1 identical over 8 bases. CDR3 length equals 14 residues. CDR1 and CDR2 (germline): SGHNT, YYREEE (reference sequence). J was trimmed by 9 bases and V by 4 bases; bases with no gene match: 9. Full variable domain (missing parts from reference TRBV5-4 and TRBJ1-5): ETGVTQSPTHLIKTRGQQVTLRCSSQSGHNTVSWYQQALGQGPQFIFQYYREEENGRGNFPPRFSGLQFPNYSSELNVNALELDDSALYLCASSRDRGLGPQHFGDGTRLSIL.

The rearrangement links TRBV6-5 to TRBJ1-1; 7 bases match TRBD1. This CDR3 is 14 amino acids long. Trimming at V came to 6 bases and at J to 10 bases, leaving 14 bases not matched to a gene. From germline, CDR1 is MNHEY and CDR2 SVGAGI. In nucleotides, the CDR3 is TGTGCCAGCAGGCCCTCGACAGGGAAGGTTGGAGCTTTCTTT. As protein: CASRPSTGKVGAFF.

The chain combines TRBV29-1 with TRBJ2-7; 11 nucleotides line up with TRBD2. Germline V gives CDR1 SQVTM, CDR2 ANQGSEA. This CDR3 has 13 residues. The V and J ends lost 3 bases and 2 bases, in that order; junction bases with no gene match: 0. The CDR3 here is CSVEGLAAYEQYF. As DNA, the CDR3 is TGCAGCGTTGAGGGACTAGCGGCCTACGAGCAGTACTTC.

V gene TRBV7-2 combines with J gene TRBJ2-1; TRBD2 aligns across 10 bases. V was pared by 2 bases and J by 5 bases, with 9 bases of the junction left unmatched. CDR1 and CDR2 from the germline V gene are SGHTA and FQGNSA. The CDR3 extends over 17 amino acids. CDR3 sequence: CASSLWLAGALHNEQFF. The CDR3 DNA is TGTGCCAGCAGCTTATGGCTAGCGGGGGCCCTTCACAATGAGCAGTTCTTC.

This clone was recorded a few times. The V gene is TRBV4-1, the J gene TRBJ2-7, with 9 nucleotides matching TRBD2. V was clipped by 1 base and J by 6 bases; unmatched bases: 10. The CDR3 length is 16 residues. CDR1 is MGHRA and CDR2 is YSYEKL in the germline V gene. The CDR3 DNA follows: TGCGCCAGCAGCCAAGTTAGCGGGAGAGGGCTGGGCGAGCAGTACTTC. Translated, it gives CASSQVSGRGLGEQYF.

The chain has TRBV5-1 and TRBJ2-2; a possible D gene is TRBD2 (6 bases). Germline CDR1 SGHRS, CDR2 YFSETQ. The CDR3 has 17 amino acids. The V end lost 1 base, the J end lost 5 bases, and 18 bases lay between the germline ends. In DNA, the CDR3 is TGCGCCAGCAGCTTGAATAGGGTTCCGGGACTTACCGGGGAGCTGTTTTTT. Its protein is CASSLNRVPGLTGELFF.

The chain carries TRBV10-3 and TRBJ2-1, with 13 bases matching TRBD2. Trimming at V came to 6 bases and at J to 7 bases, leaving 6 bases not matched to a gene. The CDR3 contains 15 residues. CDR1 ENHRY and CDR2 SYGVKD come from the germline V gene. This CDR3 is CAIRGTSGRGNEQFF. In DNA form, the CDR3 reads TGTGCCATCAGGGGTACTAGCGGGAGGGGAAATGAGCAGTTCTTC.

This clone was observed a handful of times. The chain recombines TRBV6-5 with TRBJ2-1; D possibly corresponds to TRBD1 (6 bases). Trimming left V 4 bases short and J 0 bases short, with 10 bases between. The CDR3 is 15 amino acids. Germline V CDR1 and CDR2: MNHEY, SVGAGI. CDR3 coding DNA: TGTGCCAGCAGTTCGGGGACAAGCTCCTACAATGAGCAGTTCTTC. Translating gives CASSSGTSSYNEQFF.

The chain carries TRBV24-1 and TRBJ1-1; 9 nucleotides align to TRBD1. The CDR3 has 14 amino acids. Per germline, CDR1 KGHDR and CDR2 SFDVKD. With 3 bases clipped from V and 11 bases from J, the junction kept 9 bases outside the gene matches. The DNA for the CDR3 is TGTGCCACCAGTGATATCCAACAGGGGGCTATGGCTTTCTTT. Translated: CATSDIQQGAMAFF.

The chain carries TRBV19 and TRBJ2-2; 7 nucleotides agree with TRBD1. The junction had 8 bases not matched to a gene; V was cut back by 9 bases and J by 4 bases. Germline V lookup: CDR1 LNHDA, CDR2 SQIVND (reference sequence). The CDR3 has 14 residues. The CDR3, as DNA: TGTGCCAGCAGGACAGGCCGGGGCACCGGGGAGCTGTTTTTT. Translating gives CASRTGRGTGELFF.

The V and J genes are TRBV7-2 and TRBJ2-5; no reliable D call. With 2 bases removed from V and 5 bases from J, the gap between germline ends came to 15 bases. Germline assignment: CDR1 SGHTA and CDR2 FQGNSA. The CDR3 has 15 amino acids. CDR3 DNA sequence: TGTGCCAGCAGCTTAAACAGTATAGTCCAGGAGACCCAGTACTTC. The encoded protein is CASSLNSIVQETQYF.

V and J are TRBV6-6 and TRBJ2-3; 9 positions match TRBD2. The germline V gene encodes CDR1 MNHNY and CDR2 SVGAGI (reference sequence). The CDR3 totals 16 residues. J was trimmed by 4 bases and V by 4 bases; bases with no gene match: 9. The chain's CDR3 is CASSFDSGSFADTQYF. CDR3 bases: TGTGCCAGCAGTTTCGATAGCGGGAGTTTTGCAGATACGCAGTATTTT.

This clone was observed a few times. The V gene is TRBV5-1, the J gene TRBJ1-1, with TRBD1 identical over 8 bases. J gave up 4 bases and V 1 base, and 3 bases lay outside the gene matches. The CDR3 contains 14 residues. The germline CDR1 and CDR2 sequences are SGHRS and YFSETQ. The CDR3: CASSLTGGSTEAFF. The CDR3, as DNA: TGCGCCAGCAGCTTGACAGGGGGTAGCACTGAAGCTTTCTTT.

The chain carries TRBV7-2 and TRBJ1-4, with TRBD1 identical over 7 bases. Trimming at V came to 1 base and at J to 10 bases, leaving 9 bases not matched to a gene. The CDR3 is 15 residues long. The germline V gene encodes CDR1 SGHTA and CDR2 FQGNSA. DNA of the CDR3: TGTGCCAGCAGCTTAGGGGGGACAGCAGGAGGAAAACTGTTTTTT. Its protein is CASSLGGTAGGKLFF.

This chain connects TRBV28 to TRBJ1-5, with 7 bases that match TRBD1. The CDR3 consists of 14 residues. Looked up from germline, CDR1 is MDHEN and CDR2 is SYDVKM. V lost 4 bases to trimming and J lost 4 bases; unmatched junction nucleotides: 4. The CDR3 here is CASSSPRGNQPQHF. DNA of the CDR3: TGTGCCAGCAGTTCTCCCAGGGGGAATCAGCCCCAGCATTTT.

J is TRBJ2-3 and V is TRBV18; 9 bases align to TRBD1. The CDR3 loop spans 14 amino acids. Germline CDR1 reads KGHSH; CDR2 reads LQKENI. V was pared by 8 bases and J by 4 bases, with 7 bases of the junction left unmatched. This chain's CDR3 is CASTGGPASDTQYF. DNA of the CDR3: TGTGCCAGCACAGGGGGCCCCGCTTCAGATACGCAGTATTTT. The full variable domain, completed using reference TRBV18 and TRBJ2-3, is NAGVMQNPRHLVRRRGQEARLRCSPMKGHSHVYWYRQLPEEGLKFMVYLQKENIIDESGMPKERFSAEFPKEGPSILRIQQVVRGDSAAYFCASTGGPASDTQYFGPGTRLTVL.

The chain uses TRBV9 and TRBJ1-2; 9 bases match TRBD1. This CDR3 comprises 17 residues. After removal of 0 bases from V and 5 bases from J, the junction contained 11 bases not matched to a gene. Germline V CDR1 and CDR2: SGDLS, YYNGEE. CDR3 DNA sequence: TGTGCCAGCAGCGTAGGGGGACAGGGAGGGTGGCGGTATGGCTACACCTTC. Its translation is CASSVGGQGGWRYGYTF.